This entry is about one TCR beta chain. Antigen: not known. V lost 0 bases, J lost 5 bases, and 3 bases stayed unmatched. Per germline, CDR1 MNHEY and CDR2 SVGAGI. The CDR3 has 14 amino acids. This record belongs to a study of cytomegalovirus exposure and HLA in healthy donors. General observations from the study: A classifier reportedly called cytomegalovirus status with high sensitivity and specificity. Being indistinguishable, some V segments were excluded, TRBV6-2 and TRBV6-3 among them.

Primers for the PCR totalled 60 Vbeta and 13 Jbeta. The table came from immunoSEQ multiplex PCR; TCRdb's copy has only in-frame clones and leaves some out. The repertoire holds about 210,000 clones, with approximately 83% as singletons. V is TRBV6-5 and J is TRBJ2-5; 7 bases align to TRBD1. The clonotype originates from a woman between 45 and 60 years old in good health and CMV-seropositive. Sequences were obtained from PBMCs. DNA of the CDR3: TGTGCCAGCAGTTACTCACAGGGGTGGGAGACCCAGTACTTC. It codes for CASSYSQGWETQYF.